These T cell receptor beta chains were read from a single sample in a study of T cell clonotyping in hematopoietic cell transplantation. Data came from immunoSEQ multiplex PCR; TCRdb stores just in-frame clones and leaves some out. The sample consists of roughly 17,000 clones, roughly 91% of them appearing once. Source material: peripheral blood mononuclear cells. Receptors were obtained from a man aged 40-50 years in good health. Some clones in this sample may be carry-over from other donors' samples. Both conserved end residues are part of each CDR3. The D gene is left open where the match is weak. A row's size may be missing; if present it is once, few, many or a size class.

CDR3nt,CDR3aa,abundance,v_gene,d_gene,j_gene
TGTGCCAGCAGTTTATGGCAGTCGACCGGGGAGCTGTTTTTT,CASSLWQSTGELFF,-,TRBV28,-,TRBJ2-2
TGTGCCAGCAGCAGCTTGGGACAGCTATACGAGCAGTACTTC,CASSSLGQLYEQYF,-,TRBV27,TRBD1,TRBJ2-7
TGCGCCAGCTATAGGGGACAGGGGGCTGGAACAGATACGCAGTATTTT,CASYRGQGAGTDTQYF,-,TRBV5-1,TRBD1,TRBJ2-3
TGCAGCGTTCGACCCCAAGAGACCCAGTACTTC,CSVRPQETQYF,-,TRBV29-1,-,TRBJ2-5
TGTGCCAGCAGCCCCGGGACAGCCGTCTACAATGAGCAGTTCTTC,CASSPGTAVYNEQFF,once,TRBV7-7,TRBD1,TRBJ2-1
TGTGCCAGCAATCCTTACGGGGCAGGGGCTTCCTACGAGCAGTACTTC,CASNPYGAGASYEQYF,-,TRBV28,-,TRBJ2-7
TGCGCCAGCAGCCAAGACCCTTGGGCAGGCGGCTACACCTTC,CASSQDPWAGGYTF,-,TRBV4-1,-,TRBJ1-2
TGTGCCAGCAGTCGCGGACTAGCGGAACCGAGCACAGATACGCAGTATTTT,CASSRGLAEPSTDTQYF,-,TRBV28,TRBD2,TRBJ2-3
TGTGCCAGCAGTGAGGTCGGCGGAACTAATGAAAAACTGTTTTTT,CASSEVGGTNEKLFF,-,TRBV6-6,-,TRBJ1-4
TGTGCCAGCAGGGGGGAAATATACACTGAAGCTTTCTTT,CASRGEIYTEAFF,-,TRBV6-1,-,TRBJ1-1
TGCGCCAGCAGTGAAGGGGCCCTCTTCTACGAGCAGTACTTC,CASSEGALFYEQYF,-,TRBV10-1,-,TRBJ2-7
TGTGCCAGCAGTTACGACAATGAGCAGTTCTTC,CASSYDNEQFF,-,TRBV2,-,TRBJ2-1
TGTGCCACCCGGGAAACAGCAGGGGGAGGGTACGAGCAGTACTTC,CATRETAGGGYEQYF,-,TRBV27,-,TRBJ2-7
TGTGCCAGCAGCGTTAGGGACAATGAGCAGTTCTTC,CASSVRDNEQFF,-,TRBV9,-,TRBJ2-1
TGTGCCATCAGTGAGATGACAGGGGCTTTCTCTGGGGCCAACGTCCTGACTTTC,CAISEMTGAFSGANVLTF,-,TRBV10-3,TRBD1,TRBJ2-6
TGTGCCTGGAGTGCCCCACAGGGAAGGGGAATCTTCTACGAGCAGTACTTC,CAWSAPQGRGIFYEQYF,-,TRBV30,-,TRBJ2-7
TGTGCCTGGAGGGCCCGACTAGCGGACTCCTACAATGAGCAGTTCTTC,CAWRARLADSYNEQFF,-,TRBV30,TRBD2,TRBJ2-1
TGTGCCAGCAGTTACGCCGACAGGGGGCCTTTAGAGCAGTACTTC,CASSYADRGPLEQYF,-,TRBV6-6,TRBD1,TRBJ2-7
TGTGCCAGCAGCCAAGCAAAATTTGGCACCTTGAACACCGGGGAGCTGTTTTTT,CASSQAKFGTLNTGELFF,-,TRBV14,-,TRBJ2-2
TGTGCCAGCAGCCCCCTGGGGGCAGCCGAAGAGACCCAGTACTTC,CASSPLGAAEETQYF,-,TRBV7-3,-,TRBJ2-5
TGTGCCAGCAGTTGGACAGGGTCTAATGAAAAACTGTTTTTT,CASSWTGSNEKLFF,once,TRBV2,TRBD1,TRBJ1-4
TGTGCCAGCAGCAACCGGGACAGAGGCTACAATGAGCAGTTCTTC,CASSNRDRGYNEQFF,once,TRBV5-6,TRBD1,TRBJ2-1
TGCGCCAGCAGCTTGAGAGGTGGCGGGTCACACCAAGAGACCCAGTACTTC,CASSLRGGGSHQETQYF,once,TRBV5-1,-,TRBJ2-5
TGTGCCAGCCGAGTTATGGTCGGGGCATACGAGCAGTACTTC,CASRVMVGAYEQYF,-,TRBV6-5,-,TRBJ2-7